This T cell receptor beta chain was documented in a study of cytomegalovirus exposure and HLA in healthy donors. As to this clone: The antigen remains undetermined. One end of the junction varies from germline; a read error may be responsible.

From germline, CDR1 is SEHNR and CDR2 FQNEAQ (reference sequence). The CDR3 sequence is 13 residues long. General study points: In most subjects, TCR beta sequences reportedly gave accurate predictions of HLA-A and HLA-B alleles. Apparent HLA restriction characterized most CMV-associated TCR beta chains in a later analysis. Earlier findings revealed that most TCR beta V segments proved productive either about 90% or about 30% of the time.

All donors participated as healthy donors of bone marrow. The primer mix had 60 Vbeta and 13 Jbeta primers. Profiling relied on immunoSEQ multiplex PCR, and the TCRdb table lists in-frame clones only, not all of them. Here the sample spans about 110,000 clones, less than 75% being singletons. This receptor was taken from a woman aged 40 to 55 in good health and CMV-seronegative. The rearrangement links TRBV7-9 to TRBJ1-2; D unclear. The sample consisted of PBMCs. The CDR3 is CSSSPSQNYGYTF. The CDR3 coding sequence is TGTTCCAGCAGCCCTAGTCAAAACTATGGCTACACCTTC.